Listed below are T cell receptor beta chains from one sample, sequenced in a study of PD-1 blockade in mismatch repair-deficient tumors. The repertoire was sequenced with immunoSEQ multiplex PCR; TCRdb's copy has only in-frame clones and lacks some. The sample carries about 100,000 clones, roughly four fifths recorded once. Sequencing was performed on peripheral blood, taken 36 weeks after starting pembrolizumab. All receptors come from an adult with mismatch repair-deficient cancer. CDR3s include the opening cysteine and the closing phenylalanine or tryptophan. D genes are given only for firm matches. The size entry is marked missing in some rows and otherwise reads once, few, many or a size class.

v_gene	abundance	len	j_gene	d_gene	CDR3nt	CDR3aa
TRBV6-1	-	15	TRBJ2-4	TRBD1	TGTGCCAGCAGTGAAAGACAGGGGGCCAAAAACATTCAGTACTTC	CASSERQGAKNIQYF
TRBV2	-	12	TRBJ1-1	-	TGTGCCAGCAGTGTCTCAGGGCTTGAAGCTTTCTTT	CASSVSGLEAFF
TRBV11-3	-	15	TRBJ2-5	TRBD2	TGTGCCAGCAGCCTAGGGAGAGCGGGGAAAGAGACCCAGTACTTC	CASSLGRAGKETQYF
TRBV7-9	-	16	TRBJ2-1	-	TGTGCCAGCAGCTTAGCGCTTGCGGAAACATACAATGAGCAGTTCTTC	CASSLALAETYNEQFF
TRBV7-9	-	15	TRBJ1-1	-	TGTGCCAGCAGCCCAACACCGGACAGGAACACTGAAGCTTTCTTT	CASSPTPDRNTEAFF
TRBV25-1	-	12	TRBJ2-1	-	TGTGCCAGCAGTGAATCTCGGGTTCGGCAGTTCTTC	CASSESRVRQFF
TRBV4-3	-	11	TRBJ2-7	-	TGCGCCAGCAGCCCAAGGGGAGGGCAGTACTTC	CASSPRGGQYF
TRBV5-1	-	12	TRBJ2-1	-	TGCGCCAGCAGCTACCCTTCGAATGAGCAGTTCTTC	CASSYPSNEQFF
TRBV2	-	15	TRBJ1-4	-	TGTGCCAGCAGTGAATTGCAGGGAGTTAATGAAAAACTGTTTTTT	CASSELQGVNEKLFF
TRBV5-1	-	15	TRBJ1-5	-	TGCGCCAGCAGCTTGGGACAAAATAGCAATCAGCCCCAGCATTTT	CASSLGQNSNQPQHF
TRBV4-1	-	16	TRBJ2-7	-	TGCGCCAGCAGCCAAGATACAGCCTTCATCGACTACGAGCAGTACTTC	CASSQDTAFIDYEQYF
TRBV29-1	-	12	TRBJ2-7	-	TGCAGCGTCAGAATCCCCCCCTACGAGCAGTACTTC	CSVRIPPYEQYF
TRBV7-2	-	15	TRBJ1-1	-	TGTGCCAGCAGCTTATTTGTCAGTTTGAACACTGAAGCTTTCTTT	CASSLFVSLNTEAFF
TRBV4-1	-	17	TRBJ1-3	TRBD1	TGCGCCAGCAGCCAAGGCCCAACAGGGGGCTCTGGAAACACCATATATTTT	CASSQGPTGGSGNTIYF
TRBV10-3	-	16	TRBJ2-1	TRBD2	TGTGCCATCAGTGAGTCAAGGCTAGCGGGAGACTACCCGCAGTTCTTC	CAISESRLAGDYPQFF
TRBV6-5	-	15	TRBJ1-4	-	TGTGCCAGCAGTCCACCACAGGGCGCGGGTGAAAAACTGTTTTTT	CASSPPQGAGEKLFF
TRBV30	-	15	TRBJ1-4	TRBD1	TGTGCCTGGAGCAACGGTGGACAGGGGGATGAAAAACTGTTTTTT	CAWSNGGQGDEKLFF
TRBV6-6	-	13	TRBJ2-7	-	TGTGCCAGCAGCCCCGACAGGACCTACGAGCAGTACTTC	CASSPDRTYEQYF
TRBV28	-	14	TRBJ1-2	TRBD1	TGTGCCAGCAGACCACCGGGACAGCCCTATGGCTACACCTTC	CASRPPGQPYGYTF
TRBV9	few	12	TRBJ1-5	-	TGTGCCAGCAGCGTAGAGGGAGGGCCCCAGCATTTT	CASSVEGGPQHF
TRBV7-2	-	15	TRBJ1-5	-	TGTGCCAGCAGCTTAGTCCACAGGGCCAATCAGCCCCAGCATTTT	CASSLVHRANQPQHF
TRBV5-3	-	14	TRBJ1-4	-	TGTGCCAGAAGCTTCCGATCAACTAATGAAAAACTGTTTTTT	CARSFRSTNEKLFF
TRBV5-1	-	17	TRBJ2-1	TRBD2	TGCGCCAGCAGCCCATGGACTAGCGGGAGCTCCTACAATGAGCAGTTCTTC	CASSPWTSGSSYNEQFF
TRBV5-4	-	16	TRBJ2-3	TRBD2	TGTGCCAGCAGCGCGGGACTAGCGGGAGGCACAGATACGCAGTATTTT	CASSAGLAGGTDTQYF
TRBV6-1	once	13	TRBJ2-1	-	TGTGCCAGCAGTGAAATAGCCAAGGCTGAGCAGTTCTTC	CASSEIAKAEQFF
TRBV5-4	once	16	TRBJ2-5	TRBD1	TGTGCCAGCAGGTTGGGGGACAGAGCTACAGAAGAGACCCAGTACTTC	CASRLGDRATEETQYF
TRBV7-3	-	14	TRBJ2-1	TRBD1	TGTGCCAGCAGCTCGGACAGGATAAACAATGAGCAGTTCTTC	CASSSDRINNEQFF
TRBV27	-	15	TRBJ2-7	-	TGTGCCAGCAGTTTCACTAAGGCCCCGAGTTACGAGCAGTACTTC	CASSFTKAPSYEQYF
TRBV7-9	-	13	TRBJ1-2	-	TGTGCCAGCAGCTTCGGACAGAACTATGGCTACACCTTC	CASSFGQNYGYTF
TRBV6-1	few	14	TRBJ2-5	TRBD2	TGTGCCAGCAGACTAGCGGGAGGGCTAGAGACCCAGTACTTC	CASRLAGGLETQYF
TRBV7-9	-	15	TRBJ2-7	TRBD2	TGTGCCAGCAGCTTACGGACTAGCGGGATCTACGAGCAGTACTTC	CASSLRTSGIYEQYF
TRBV7-2	-	16	TRBJ1-2	-	TGTGCCAGCAGCTTAAAAGGCGACAGCGCTAACTATGGCTACACCTTC	CASSLKGDSANYGYTF
TRBV30	few	13	TRBJ2-5	TRBD1	TGTGCCTGGAGCCAGACAGGGTCGGAGACCCAGTACTTC	CAWSQTGSETQYF
TRBV9	-	15	TRBJ2-3	TRBD2	TGTGCCAGCAGCGTAGCGGGGCGGGAGGGCGATACGCAGTATTTT	CASSVAGREGDTQYF
TRBV10-3	-	14	TRBJ1-4	-	TGTGCCATCAGCGGGGGAGGGCCTAATGAAAAACTGTTTTTT	CAISGGGPNEKLFF
TRBV5-1	-	14	TRBJ2-1	-	TGCGCCAGCAGCTTGGAGTCGGCGAACAATGAGCAGTTCTTC	CASSLESANNEQFF
TRBV7-9	-	15	TRBJ2-1	TRBD2	TGTGCCAGCAGCTCTCTTAGCGGGAGAGTCTATGAGCAGTTCTTC	CASSSLSGRVYEQFF